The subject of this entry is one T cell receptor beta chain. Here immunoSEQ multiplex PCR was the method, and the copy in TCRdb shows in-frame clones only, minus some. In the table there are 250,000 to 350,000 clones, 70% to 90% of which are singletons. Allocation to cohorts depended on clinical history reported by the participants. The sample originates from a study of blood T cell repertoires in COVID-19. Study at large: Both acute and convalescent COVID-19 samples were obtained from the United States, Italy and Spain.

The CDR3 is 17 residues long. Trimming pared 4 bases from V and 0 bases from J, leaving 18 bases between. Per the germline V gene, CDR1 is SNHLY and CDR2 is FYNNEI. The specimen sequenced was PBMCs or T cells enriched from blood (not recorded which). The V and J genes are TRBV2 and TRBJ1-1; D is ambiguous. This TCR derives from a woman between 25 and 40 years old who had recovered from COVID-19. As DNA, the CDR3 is TGTGCCAGCAGTGTAGATTTTTTAGGACTGATGAACACTGAAGCTTTCTTT. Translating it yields CASSVDFLGLMNTEAFF. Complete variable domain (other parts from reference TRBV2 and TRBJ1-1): EPEVTQTPSHQVTQMGQEVILRCVPISNHLYFYWYRQILGQKVEFLVSFYNNEISEKSEIFDDQFSVERPDGSNFTLKIRSTKLEDSAMYFCASSVDFLGLMNTEAFFGQGTRLTVV.